The next 14 T cell receptor beta chains were all read from a single sample in a study of T cell responses to AZD1222 COVID-19 vaccine. This table comes from immunoSEQ multiplex PCR, and its TCRdb copy is limited to in-frame clones, with some not included. The sample carries 130,000 or so clones, around 94% recorded once. The sequences come from peripheral blood, collected on day 0 of AZD1222 vaccination. The origin of the receptors is an adult in good health.

This clone was detected once. The chain carries TRBV18 and TRBJ1-1, with D possibly matching TRBD1 (6 bases). Germline V gene data show CDR1 as KGHSH and CDR2 as LQKENI. The V end lost 5 bases, the J end lost 5 bases, and 15 bases lay between the germline ends. The CDR3 length is 14 residues. The CDR3 protein is CASSERGGGTEAFF. The CDR3 DNA reads as TGTGCCAGCTCAGAGAGAGGGGGGGGAACTGAAGCTTTCTTT.

The chain couples TRBV10-3 to TRBJ1-5; D remains unclear. Germline CDR1 is ENHRY and CDR2 is SYGVKD. Trimming cost V 0 bases and J 1 base, with 7 bases left between them. This CDR3 has 15 amino acids. CDR3 sequence: CAISESMGSNQPQHF. The CDR3 DNA follows: TGTGCCATCAGTGAGTCGATGGGCAGCAATCAGCCCCAGCATTTT.

The chain is built from TRBV30 and TRBJ1-1; a weak D match, TRBD1 (5 bases). CDR3 length: 11 residues. Germline CDR1 and CDR2: GTSNPN and SVGIG (reference sequence). Trimming took 8 bases from V and 0 from J, leaving 7 bases between them. The DNA of the CDR3 is TGTGCCCTGACAGTGAACACTGAAGCTTTCTTT. This gives the protein CALTVNTEAFF.

This chain links TRBV27 with TRBJ2-7, with 9 bases fitting TRBD1. The germline CDR1 and CDR2 sequences are MNHEY and SMNVEV (reference sequence). The CDR3 contains 13 residues. Trimming removed 5 bases from V and 4 bases from J; junction bases left unmatched: 3. In DNA, the CDR3 is TGTGCCAGCAGTGGGACAGGGCCTTACGAGCAGTACTTC. It yields the protein CASSGTGPYEQYF.

This clone was seen only once. This sequence joins TRBV7-2 and TRBJ2-5, with 7 bases identical to TRBD1. The length of the CDR3 is 13 residues. V lost 3 bases and J lost 5; bases outside the gene matches: 3. Germline CDR1 and CDR2: SGHTA and FQGNSA. This chain's CDR3 is CASSFGQVETQYF. The CDR3 DNA reads as TGTGCCAGCAGCTTCGGACAGGTCGAGACCCAGTACTTC.

J is TRBJ2-7 and V is TRBV27, with 8 nucleotides matching TRBD2. Germline CDR1 and CDR2: MNHEY and SMNVEV (reference sequence). With 6 bases clipped from V and 5 bases from J, the junction kept 9 bases outside the gene matches. The CDR3 contains 14 residues. The CDR3 sequence: CASSVGRAYNEQYF. DNA of the CDR3: TGTGCCAGCAGCGTCGGGAGGGCCTACAACGAGCAGTACTTC.

The J gene is TRBJ2-2, the V gene TRBV5-1; D is undetermined. V lost 0 bases and J lost 4, with 10 bases in between. The CDR3 covers 15 residues. From germline, CDR1 is SGHRS and CDR2 YFSETQ. Here the CDR3 DNA reads TGCGCCAGCAGCTTGGCCGGTCACATCACCGGGGAGCTGTTTTTT. This sequence encodes CASSLAGHITGELFF. Full variable domain (remainder filled in from reference TRBV5-1 and TRBJ2-2): KAGVTQTPRYLIKTRGQQVTLSCSPISGHRSVSWYQQTPGQGLQFLFEYFSETQRNKGNFPGRFSGRQFSNSRSEMNVSTLELGDSALYLCASSLAGHITGELFFGEGSRLTVL.

The chain uses TRBV5-1 and TRBJ2-1; D may match TRBD1 or TRBD2 (5 bases each). The CDR3 is made up of 13 amino acids. CDR1 and CDR2 from the germline V gene are SGHRS and YFSETQ. The ends were cut back, 0 bases at V and 9 bases at J, with 10 bases in the middle. Here the CDR3 reads CASSLATGTEQFF. The CDR3 DNA reads as TGCGCCAGCAGCTTGGCCACGGGGACTGAGCAGTTCTTC.

The CDR3, as DNA: TGTGCCAGCAGTGATAGGGGACAGGCCTACGAGCAGTACTTC. It is translated as CASSDRGQAYEQYF. J is TRBJ2-7 and V is TRBV2; 8 bases align to TRBD1. Germline trimming cut 3 bases from V and 2 bases from J; bases unmatched to any gene: 3. The CDR3 totals 14 residues. Germline values: CDR1 SNHLY, CDR2 FYNNEI.

V gene TRBV7-9 combines with J gene TRBJ1-2; no definite D call. CDR1 and CDR2 (germline): SEHNR, FQNEAQ (reference sequence). V dropped 5 bases and J dropped 8 bases, with 9 bases sitting between them. CDR3 length equals 11 residues. Written as DNA, the CDR3 is TGTGCCAGCAGCAGCGTCCCGGGCTACACCTTC. Protein: CASSSVPGYTF.

This chain uses TRBV19 with TRBJ1-2; D perhaps matches TRBD1 (5 bases). V lost 5 bases and J lost 4, with 11 bases in between. Looked up from germline, CDR1 is LNHDA and CDR2 is SQIVND (reference sequence). CDR3 length: 13 amino acids. The CDR3 sequence is CASSVDSPYGYTF. CDR3 sequence (DNA): TGTGCCAGTAGTGTCGACAGTCCCTATGGCTACACCTTC.

This clone was detected once. This chain joins TRBV20-1 and TRBJ2-5; 10 nucleotides line up with TRBD2. The CDR3 is 13 residues long. With 3 bases clipped from V and 5 bases from J, the junction kept 3 bases outside the gene matches. Germline V gene sequence: CDR1 DFQATT, CDR2 SNEGSKA (reference sequence). DNA of the CDR3: TGCAGTGCTAGTACTAGCGGGACTGAGACCCAGTACTTC. Its translation is CSASTSGTETQYF.

This rearrangement joins TRBV28 to TRBJ2-7; D is unresolved. The V end was cut by 5 bases, the J end by 4 bases, with 9 bases between. CDR1 MDHEN and CDR2 SYDVKM come from the germline V gene. The CDR3 totals 12 residues. CDR3 coding DNA: TGTGCCAGCAGTCAATCTCCTTACGAGCAGTACTTC. Translation: CASSQSPYEQYF.

This rearrangement joins TRBV5-6 to TRBJ2-7; 11 bases match TRBD1. The J segment lost 3 bases and the V segment lost 3 bases, leaving 11 bases of the junction unmatched. The CDR3 has 17 amino acids. CDR1 SGHDT and CDR2 YYEEEE come from the germline V gene. CDR3 coding DNA: TGTGCCAGCAGCTCACTTGGTAGGGGACAGGGGGACTACGAGCAGTACTTC. This encodes CASSSLGRGQGDYEQYF.